Sequencing of this T cell receptor beta chain was carried out in a study of cytomegalovirus exposure and HLA in healthy donors (dated by TCRdb to about 2017). With regard to the full study: According to a later analysis, one platform produced both the 120 validation repertoires and the 666 repertoires of the first cohort. The aim of the study was to test whether cataloging public T cell receptors could identify signatures of past pathogen exposure. To predict cytomegalovirus infection status, the study brought together high-throughput TCR immunosequencing, statistical association of individual TCRs with disease status, and machine learning. Besides the first cohort of 500 to 700 subjects, a separate validation cohort made up of 90 to 150 different subjects was used.

Overall study results and their limits: A later analysis had no HLA typing for the validation cohort, so co-occurrence there was scored across all 110 or so repertoires. In vitro tests confirmed that a few of the cytomegalovirus-associated TCR beta chains recognize cytomegalovirus antigens. Most TCR sequences were seen in very few donors, while some public TCRs were found in many individuals. The study listed approximately 150 TCR beta chains as associated with cytomegalovirus. The authors suggested that the approach could potentially be extended to other disease states and immunological phenotypes. The classifier was reported to diagnose cytomegalovirus status with high specificity and sensitivity in both the original and validation cohorts. Of the cluster scores, around 95% were above 0 in a later analysis, which found that TCRs clustered in the first cohort also tended to co-occur in the 120 validation repertoires.

The donors belonged to the validation cohort of 90 to 150 subjects, which was separate from the roughly 670-subject first cohort. As concerns this clone: Its antigen is not yet known. No quality values exist for individual bases; no much larger clone is one base distant.

The library came from the immunoSEQ multiplex PCR assay. The paper's data handling went like this. To diagnose cytomegalovirus status from the catalog of TCR beta chain sequences, a statistical classification framework was built. TCRdb's version of the immuneACCESS table is confined to in-frame rearrangements and falls short of the full clone set. An unresolved V gene accounts for under half of the shortfall where checked; the remainder is of unknown origin. The V and J calls and clone size are taken from that table; D and trimming were inferred from the DNA. This sample has about 200,000 clones in its table, and more than 70% of those were observed once. The ten largest clones represent over 1.1% of the sample. Material: PBMCs. This receptor was identified in a woman between 18 and 29 years old in good health and CMV-seronegative.

DNA sequence: TGTGCCAGTAGCAAGTATAGACAGGGGTTGGTCCACGAGCAGTACTTC. Its protein is CASSKYRQGLVHEQYF. This sequence uses TRBV19 and TRBJ2-7; 8 of the junction bases match TRBD1. After removal of 6 bases from V and 5 bases from J, the junction retains 15 bases not matched to a gene. The CDR3, from cysteine to phenylalanine, totals 16 residues. The kept DNA is CDR3 alone, 48 bases in frame from the first base. In the germline V gene (reference sequence), CDR1 corresponds to LNHDA and CDR2 to SQIVND.